This paragraph covers one T cell receptor beta chain sequence. Reverse transcription of all isolated RNA meant that expressed TCRB transcripts were sequenced. Using immunoSEQ multiplex PCR, the repertoire was profiled, and TCRdb retains in-frame clones only, with some absent. The top ten clones hold approximately 0.053% of a sample with around 240,000 clones, 68% of them seen once. There are 14 residues in the CDR3. The V gene end was trimmed by 0 bases and the J gene end by 7 bases; junction bases not matched to a gene: 3. The germline gives CDR1 ENHRY, CDR2 SYGVKD. These data originate in a study of beta chain features in type 1 diabetes.

This TCR was recovered from a young man in good health. Input material: naive CD4+ T cells from blood. This chain links TRBV10-3 with TRBJ2-1; 7 bases line up with TRBD2. The CDR3 nucleotides are TGTGCCATCAGTGAGTCGGCTAGCGGTAATGAGCAGTTCTTC. It translates to CAISESASGNEQFF.